This is a list of T cell receptor beta chains from one sample in a study of OX40 agonist ivuxolimab in advanced cancers. The protocol was immunoSEQ multiplex PCR, while the TCRdb copy is restricted to in-frame clones and leaves out a portion. The table records 35,000 to 45,000 clones, 82% of them present only once. The sequences come from CD4+ or CD8+ T cells sorted from blood, collected in a trial of the OX40 agonist ivuxolimab. The receptor set was obtained from an adult with an advanced solid tumor such as melanoma, head and neck, liver or kidney cancer. The CDR3 runs from the conserved cysteine through the conserved F or W. The order of the fields is D gene, V gene, J gene, CDR3 DNA, CDR3 protein. The D gene is left open where the match is weak.

D: TRBD2; V: TRBV13; J: TRBJ2-5; DNA: TGTGCCAGCAGCTCGGCCGGGACTAGCGGGGGGGAGACCCAGTACTTC; CDR3: CASSSAGTSGGETQYF
D: NA; V: TRBV28; J: TRBJ1-2; DNA: TGTGCCAGCAGCCGTCCCCCAGGGGAGCTGGGGAACTATGGCTACACCTTC; CDR3: CASSRPPGELGNYGYTF
D: NA; V: TRBV25-1; J: TRBJ2-7; DNA: TGTGCCAGCAGTGCGACCAAGACATCCTACGAGCAGTACTTC; CDR3: CASSATKTSYEQYF
D: NA; V: TRBV7-7; J: TRBJ2-2; DNA: TGTGCTAGCAGGCGGGACGGAACAGCTGGGGAGCTGTTTTTT; CDR3: CASRRDGTAGELFF
D: TRBD2; V: TRBV28; J: TRBJ2-7; DNA: TGTGCCAGCAGCCAGAGGGGACTAGGCCTCCTCTACGAGCAGTACTTC; CDR3: CASSQRGLGLLYEQYF
D: NA; V: TRBV28; J: TRBJ1-5; DNA: TGTGCCAGCCGTCCACCCGGGGGTCAGCCCCAGCATTTT; CDR3: CASRPPGGQPQHF
D: NA; V: TRBV29-1; J: TRBJ2-3; DNA: TGCAGCCAAATTCGAGGGGATACGCAGTATTTT; CDR3: CSQIRGDTQYF
D: NA; V: TRBV30; J: TRBJ1-2; DNA: TGTGCCTGGAGTGGAGGGATGGGGGATGGCTACACCTTC; CDR3: CAWSGGMGDGYTF
D: NA; V: TRBV7-9; J: TRBJ1-1; DNA: TGTGCCAGCAGCTTAGCGAGGACGGCGCCTGAAGCTTTCTTT; CDR3: CASSLARTAPEAFF
D: NA; V: TRBV9; J: TRBJ2-1; DNA: TGTGCCAGCAGCGTAGCGGACATTTACAATGAGCAGTTCTTC; CDR3: CASSVADIYNEQFF
D: NA; V: TRBV7-9; J: TRBJ2-7; DNA: TGTGCCAGCAGCTTAGGTCCGGAGCAGTACTTC; CDR3: CASSLGPEQYF
D: NA; V: TRBV27; J: TRBJ2-1; DNA: TGTGCCAGCGGAGAGCGGGCATACAATGAGCAGTTCTTC; CDR3: CASGERAYNEQFF